The 3 T cell receptor beta chains presented below share a single source sample, sequenced in a study of cytomegalovirus exposure and HLA in healthy donors listed by TCRdb under 2017. The library relied on the immunoSEQ multiplex PCR assay. For the multiplex PCR, a mixture combining 60 forward primers for TCR Vbeta segments and 13 reverse primers for TCR Jbeta segments was used. TCRdb carries this immuneACCESS record with in-frame sequences only. Its versions omit some clonotypes, under half of them owing to an unresolved V gene in the studies checked, with the rest unexplained. In all, the sample holds around 150,000 clones, and over 70% of those were seen once. About 5.2% of the sample is in the top ten clones. The specimen was PBMCs. Receptor source: a man aged 30 to 45 in good health and CMV-seropositive.

V usage is TRBV7-2 and J usage is TRBJ2-1; 9 nucleotides line up with TRBD2. Germline assignment: CDR1 SGHTA and CDR2 FQGNSA. The CDR3 is made up of 15 amino acids. V was pared by 4 bases and J by 4 bases, with 5 bases of the junction left unmatched. The CDR3 region is CASSSLAGAYNEQFF. CDR3 DNA sequence: TGTGCCAGCAGCTCATTAGCGGGGGCATACAATGAGCAGTTCTTC.

The chain carries TRBV2 and TRBJ2-1, with 9 bases that match TRBD1. Germline V CDR1 and CDR2: SNHLY, FYNNEI. The ends lost 3 bases at V and 4 bases at J; junction bases unmatched: 4. The CDR3 runs 15 residues. The CDR3 here is CASSDDRGGYNEQFF. CDR3 in DNA: TGTGCCAGCAGTGACGACAGGGGGGGTTACAATGAGCAGTTCTTC. Full variable domain (outside the CDR3, taken from reference TRBV2 and TRBJ2-1): EPEVTQTPSHQVTQMGQEVILRCVPISNHLYFYWYRQILGQKVEFLVSFYNNEISEKSEIFDDQFSVERPDGSNFTLKIRSTKLEDSAMYFCASSDDRGGYNEQFFGPGTRLTVL.

V and J are TRBV28 and TRBJ2-2; the match to TRBD2 covers 10 bases. The CDR3 runs to 16 residues. Losses at the gene ends were 10 bases for V and 4 bases for J; bases not matched to a gene: 12. The germline gives CDR1 MDHEN, CDR2 SYDVKM. The CDR3, as DNA: TGTGCCACACGCACGAGACTAGCGGGCGCCACCGGGGAGCTGTTTTTT. Translation gives CATRTRLAGATGELFF. Combining the CDR3 with reference TRBV28 and TRBJ2-2 gives the whole variable domain DVKVTQSSRYLVKRTGEKVFLECVQDMDHENMFWYRQDPGLGLRLIYFSYDVKMKEKGDIPEGYSVSREKKERFSLILESASTNQTSMYLCATRTRLAGATGELFFGEGSRLTVL.